The clone carrying this T cell receptor beta chain was found a few times. Its antigen is not known. Libraries for TCRalpha and TCRbeta carried sample barcodes and unique molecular identifiers via 5'RACE. MiXCR was run by TCRdb on the 5' RACE reads, yielding one entry per CDR3 protein. The sample shows 550,000 to 650,000 distinct CDR3 sequences, 15% to 20% of them seen only once. The length of the CDR3 is 16 residues. The V segment lost 5 bases and the J segment 0 bases; nucleotides outside the gene matches: 9. Germline CDR1 SGHAT, CDR2 FQNNGV. These data originate in a study of T-cell memory formation after mild COVID-19. Study-wide findings and caveats: Clones shrinking between day 15 and 85 showed a balanced CD4/CD8 split, and those that grew later tilted toward CD4+. The study found contracting CD4+ clones mainly in CM and EM and contracting CD8+ clones in EMRA. What remained unconfirmed was the SARS-CoV-2 specificity of second-wave clones peaking on day 37.

J is TRBJ1-1 and V is TRBV11-2; 7 nucleotides match TRBD1. Sample: PBMCs or a T cell subset sorted from them (not recorded which). The TCR originated in an adult woman who had mild COVID-19 (a few samples of this study predate the infection). Cell type and time point are not known. The CDR3 region is CASSLNVGQMNTEAFF. The CDR3 DNA sequence: TGTGCCAGCAGCCTCAATGTGGGACAGATGAACACTGAAGCTTTCTTT.